The sequence of this TCR beta chain was determined in a study of blood T cell repertoires in COVID-19 (dated by TCRdb to 2018 to 2021). As for the study more broadly: Collaborator samples came from the United States, Italy and Spain and covered acute and convalescent phases of COVID-19. The repertoires were made available in a free public database intended to serve as a resource for research on the immune response to SARS-CoV-2. The dataset comprised deeply sampled blood TCRbeta repertoires from subjects exposed to, actively infected with, or recovered from COVID-19. The prospective study material was composed of cDNA or gDNA derived from T cells, B-cell-depleted T cells, or PBMCs. The samples were drawn from the first 160 participants of the ongoing ImmuneRACE study and from 950 to 1,500 subjects provided by 6 global collaborators. Where HLA class I and class II types were available, the types were taken from metadata supplied by the sample provider, not from assay-based typing. The sample metadata nearly always contained a de-identified subject ID, COVID-19 status, age in years and sex.

TCRbeta CDR3 regions were amplified from genomic DNA using the immunoSEQ Assay, a bias-controlled multiplex PCR. The source study handled its data this way. Within the assay, amplification of reference gene primers was used to estimate how many nucleated cells each sample contained. To quantify the absolute abundance of each unique TCRbeta CDR3 rearrangement, sequence reads were collapsed and filtered. For each sample, productive Simpson clonality was calculated by taking the square root of Simpson's diversity index across productive rearrangements. The table comes from immuneACCESS by way of TCRdb, which keeps in-frame sequences with V and J called. Part of the clones is missing from these tables; in studies checked, under half for an unresolved V gene and the rest for unknown reasons. That table gives V, J and clone size, and the DNA gave D and trimming. The sample yields around 380,000 clones; over 65% were counted once. In total, the top ten clones hold approximately 1% of the sample.

In the case of this clone: The antigen this receptor binds is unknown. No clone much larger than this one lies a single base away; base qualities are absent.

Study-wide conclusions, independent of this receptor: How much clinical and demographic metadata was included differed by source and by participant, and the metadata was provided uncurated.

The collaborating institutions used their own protocols to collect whole blood in K2EDTA tubes. For TCRbeta analysis, collaborators shipped samples in one of three forms: frozen whole blood, isolated PBMCs, or DNA extracted from either of those sample types. Trimming costs V 8 bases and J 4 bases, and their ends lie 18 bases apart. The CDR3 has 15 amino acids, counting the end cysteine and phenylalanine. CDR3 DNA only is kept here, 45 bases in frame from base 1. For CDR1 and CDR2, the germline V gene lists SNHLY and FYNNEI. This chain joins TRBV2 to TRBJ1-5, with no confidently assigned D gene. The clonotype comes from a human donor with acute or convalescent COVID-19. The donor label of this sample is uncertain. Sample: peripheral blood. The bases read TGTGCCAGCCTCCGCGGGGAGGGCGGAAATCAGCCCCAGCATTTT. Its product reads: CASLRGEGGNQPQHF.